The rows below give T cell receptor beta chains drawn from one sample of a study of T cells after yellow fever vaccination. TCRdb ran MiXCR on the 5' RACE reads and lists one entry per CDR3 protein. The sample records 250,000 to 300,000 distinct CDR3 sequences, 10% to 15% being singletons. The material was CD4+ T cells sorted from PBMCs, obtained 45 days after the yellow fever booster vaccination. The receptors stem from a man aged 30-40 years who received the YFV17D yellow fever vaccine. Both conserved end residues are part of each CDR3. Fields, in order: J gene, V gene, D gene, clone size, CDR3 DNA, CDR3 protein. D genes are given only for firm matches. Part of the rows lack a size; the others show once, few, many or a class for expanded clones.

J gene: TRBJ2-7
V gene: TRBV12-3/TRBV12-4
D gene: -
clone size: -
CDR3 DNA: TGTGCCAGCAGTTTAGACGTGACCCCGGACGAGCAGTACTTC
CDR3 protein: CASSLDVTPDEQYF

J gene: TRBJ2-7
V gene: TRBV2
D gene: -
clone size: few
CDR3 DNA: TGTGCCATTAGTGAAGGGGCCTACGAGCAGTACTTC
CDR3 protein: CAISEGAYEQYF

J gene: TRBJ2-2
V gene: TRBV12-3/TRBV12-4
D gene: TRBD2
clone size: many
CDR3 DNA: TGTGCCAGCAGCCCCAGCGGGAACGGCTGGACCGGGGAGCTGTTTTTT
CDR3 protein: CASSPSGNGWTGELFF

J gene: TRBJ2-1
V gene: TRBV20-1
D gene: -
clone size: few
CDR3 DNA: TGCAGTGCTAGTGAGAGACGGCTAGCTGCCTACAATGAGCAGTTCTTC
CDR3 protein: CSASERRLAAYNEQFF

J gene: TRBJ2-2
V gene: TRBV5-1
D gene: TRBD2
clone size: once
CDR3 DNA: TGCGCCAGCAGGCGTGGACTAGCGGGGACCGGGGAGCTGTTTTTT
CDR3 protein: CASRRGLAGTGELFF

J gene: TRBJ1-1
V gene: TRBV7-9
D gene: -
clone size: -
CDR3 DNA: TGTGCCAGTCAAATGAACACTGAAGCTTTCTTT
CDR3 protein: CASQMNTEAFF

J gene: TRBJ2-3
V gene: TRBV20-1
D gene: TRBD2
clone size: -
CDR3 DNA: TGCAGTGCTGGAGGGGAGGTTATTAGCGGGAGTGGGGATACGCAGTATTTT
CDR3 protein: CSAGGEVISGSGDTQYF

J gene: TRBJ2-1
V gene: TRBV29-1
D gene: TRBD1
clone size: few
CDR3 DNA: TGCAGCGTCCTTCGGGACAGGGACGGAGAGCAGTTCTTC
CDR3 protein: CSVLRDRDGEQFF

J gene: TRBJ2-7
V gene: TRBV5-1
D gene: TRBD1
clone size: many
CDR3 DNA: TGCGCCAGCAACAGGGACAGTCCTACCTACGAGCAGTACTTC
CDR3 protein: CASNRDSPTYEQYF

J gene: TRBJ2-5
V gene: TRBV5-1
D gene: TRBD1
clone size: many
CDR3 DNA: TGCGCCAGCAGGGGACAGCTCCAAGAGACCCAGTACTTC
CDR3 protein: CASRGQLQETQYF

J gene: TRBJ2-1
V gene: TRBV27
D gene: -
clone size: -
CDR3 DNA: TGTGCCAGCAGTTTTATCAGGAACTCCTACAATGAGCAGTTCTTC
CDR3 protein: CASSFIRNSYNEQFF

J gene: TRBJ2-3
V gene: TRBV28
D gene: -
clone size: -
CDR3 DNA: TGTGCCAGCAGTGCTGTGCCTCTCACAGATACGCAGTATTTT
CDR3 protein: CASSAVPLTDTQYF

J gene: TRBJ2-2
V gene: TRBV7-6
D gene: -
clone size: -
CDR3 DNA: TGTGCCAGCAGCTTAGCTGTTGCAGGAGCCACCGGGGAGCTGTTTTTT
CDR3 protein: CASSLAVAGATGELFF

J gene: TRBJ2-1
V gene: TRBV7-2
D gene: TRBD2
clone size: -
CDR3 DNA: TGTGCCAGCAGCTCCCGACTAGCGGGAGGGTATGAGCAGTTCTTC
CDR3 protein: CASSSRLAGGYEQFF

J gene: TRBJ1-1
V gene: TRBV5-1
D gene: -
clone size: -
CDR3 DNA: TGCGCCAGCAGCCCGGTCGGGGGTAGGAACACTGAAGCTTTCTTT
CDR3 protein: CASSPVGGRNTEAFF

J gene: TRBJ1-5
V gene: TRBV28
D gene: -
clone size: -
CDR3 DNA: TGTGCCAGCAGCTCTCTTAATCAGCCCCAGCATTTT
CDR3 protein: CASSSLNQPQHF

J gene: TRBJ2-7
V gene: TRBV20-1
D gene: TRBD1
clone size: few
CDR3 DNA: TGCAGTGCTAGAGATTCGGACAGGCGAATCTACGAGCAGTACTTC
CDR3 protein: CSARDSDRRIYEQYF

J gene: TRBJ1-1
V gene: TRBV7-2
D gene: -
clone size: few
CDR3 DNA: TGTGCCAGCAGCACGGGGACGGGGAAAGCTTTCTTT
CDR3 protein: CASSTGTGKAFF

J gene: TRBJ1-5
V gene: TRBV11-2
D gene: TRBD1
clone size: few
CDR3 DNA: TGTGCCAGCAGCACTAGACAGGGGTTAAATCAGCCCCAGCATTTT
CDR3 protein: CASSTRQGLNQPQHF

J gene: TRBJ2-3
V gene: TRBV6-1
D gene: -
clone size: once
CDR3 DNA: TGTGCCAGCATCCCGGTCGTCAACACCCCGCAGTATTTT
CDR3 protein: CASIPVVNTPQYF

J gene: TRBJ2-7
V gene: TRBV5-1
D gene: TRBD2
clone size: -
CDR3 DNA: TGCGCCAGCAGCTTCGGACTAGCGGGATCAATTTCATACGAGCAGTACTTC
CDR3 protein: CASSFGLAGSISYEQYF

J gene: TRBJ1-3
V gene: TRBV7-2
D gene: -
clone size: -
CDR3 DNA: TGTGCCAGCAGCTCCGTGGGGGCGCCTGGAAACACCATATATTTT
CDR3 protein: CASSSVGAPGNTIYF

J gene: TRBJ2-2
V gene: TRBV6-2/TRBV6-3
D gene: -
clone size: few
CDR3 DNA: TGTGCCAGCAGTTACGACGGGATCCCCACCGGGGAGCTGTTTTTT
CDR3 protein: CASSYDGIPTGELFF

J gene: TRBJ2-6
V gene: TRBV20-1
D gene: -
clone size: -
CDR3 DNA: TGCAGTGCCCAGGGCAGCTCTGGGGCCAACGTCCTGACTTTC
CDR3 protein: CSAQGSSGANVLTF

J gene: TRBJ2-1
V gene: TRBV15
D gene: -
clone size: -
CDR3 DNA: TGTGCCACCAGGGACCTACGGGTATACGTCAATGAGCAGTTCTTC
CDR3 protein: CATRDLRVYVNEQFF

J gene: TRBJ2-1
V gene: TRBV18
D gene: -
clone size: few
CDR3 DNA: TGTGCCAGCTCACCACAGGGGAGCTCCTACAATGAGCAGTTCTTC
CDR3 protein: CASSPQGSSYNEQFF

J gene: TRBJ2-7
V gene: TRBV5-6
D gene: -
clone size: -
CDR3 DNA: TGTGCCAGCAGCTTTGTCTATAGCTCCTACGAGCAGTACTTC
CDR3 protein: CASSFVYSSYEQYF

J gene: TRBJ2-3
V gene: TRBV7-2
D gene: -
clone size: -
CDR3 DNA: TGTGCCAGCAGCACTGGGAGCACAGATACGCAGTATTTT
CDR3 protein: CASSTGSTDTQYF

J gene: TRBJ2-7
V gene: TRBV12-3/TRBV12-4
D gene: -
clone size: many
CDR3 DNA: TGTGCCAGCACCCGGGGCCACGAGCAGTACTTC
CDR3 protein: CASTRGHEQYF

J gene: TRBJ2-5
V gene: TRBV19
D gene: TRBD2
clone size: -
CDR3 DNA: TGTGCCAGTAAGACTAGCGGAGGGGCAGAGACCCAGTACTTC
CDR3 protein: CASKTSGGAETQYF

J gene: TRBJ2-1
V gene: TRBV5-1
D gene: -
clone size: -
CDR3 DNA: TGCGCCAGCAGCTTGGTATTATCGGGCGATGAGCAGTTCTTC
CDR3 protein: CASSLVLSGDEQFF

J gene: TRBJ2-2
V gene: TRBV11-2
D gene: -
clone size: -
CDR3 DNA: TGTGCCAGCAGCCCAAGGACTAGGGGGAGATCTACAATCCCCGGGGAGCTGTTTTTT
CDR3 protein: CASSPRTRGRSTIPGELFF

J gene: TRBJ2-5
V gene: TRBV5-1
D gene: -
clone size: -
CDR3 DNA: TGCGCCAGCAGTTATGACACAGGGTACCAAGAGACCCAGTACTTC
CDR3 protein: CASSYDTGYQETQYF

J gene: TRBJ2-5
V gene: TRBV10-3
D gene: -
clone size: many
CDR3 DNA: TGTGCCATCGGGGCTGCGCCCCAAGAGACCCAGTACTTC
CDR3 protein: CAIGAAPQETQYF